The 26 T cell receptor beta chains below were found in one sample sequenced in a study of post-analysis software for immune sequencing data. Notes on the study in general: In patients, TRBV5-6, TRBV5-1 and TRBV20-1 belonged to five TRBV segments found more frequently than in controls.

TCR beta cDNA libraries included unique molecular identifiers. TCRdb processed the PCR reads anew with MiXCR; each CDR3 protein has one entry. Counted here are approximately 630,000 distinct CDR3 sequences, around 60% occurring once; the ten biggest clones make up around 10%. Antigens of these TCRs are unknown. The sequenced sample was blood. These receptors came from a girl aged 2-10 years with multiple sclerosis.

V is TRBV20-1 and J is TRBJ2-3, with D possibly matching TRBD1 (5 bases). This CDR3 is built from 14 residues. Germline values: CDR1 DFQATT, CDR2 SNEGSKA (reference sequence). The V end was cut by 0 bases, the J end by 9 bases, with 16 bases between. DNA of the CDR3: TGCAGTGCTAGAGAAACCCAGGGAATTAGCACGCAGTATTTT. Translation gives CSARETQGISTQYF.

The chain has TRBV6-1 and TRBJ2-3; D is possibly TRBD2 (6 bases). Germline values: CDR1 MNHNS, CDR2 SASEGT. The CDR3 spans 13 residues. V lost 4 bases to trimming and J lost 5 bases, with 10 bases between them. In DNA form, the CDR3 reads TGTGCCAGCAGTGCTCCCGGGGGAGATACGCAGTATTTT. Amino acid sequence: CASSAPGGDTQYF.

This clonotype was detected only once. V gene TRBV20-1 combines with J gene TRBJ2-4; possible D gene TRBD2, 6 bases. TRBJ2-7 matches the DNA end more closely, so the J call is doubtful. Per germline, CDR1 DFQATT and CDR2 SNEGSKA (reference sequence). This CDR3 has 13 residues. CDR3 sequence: CSASLAGTNEQYF. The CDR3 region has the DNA TGCAGTGCTAGTCTGGCGGGAACTAACGAGCAGTACTTC.

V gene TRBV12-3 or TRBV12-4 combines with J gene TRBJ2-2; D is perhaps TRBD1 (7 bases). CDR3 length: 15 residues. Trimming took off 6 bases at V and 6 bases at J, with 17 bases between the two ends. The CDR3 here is CASSRGQRASGELFF. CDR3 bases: TGTGCCAGCAGCCGGGGACAGCGGGCGTCCGGGGAGCTGTTTTTT.

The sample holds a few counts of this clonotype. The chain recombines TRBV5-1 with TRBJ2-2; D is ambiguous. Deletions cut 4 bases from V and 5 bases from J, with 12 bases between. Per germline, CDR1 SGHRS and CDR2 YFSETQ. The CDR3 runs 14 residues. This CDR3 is CASSQYSSTGELFF. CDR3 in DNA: TGCGCCAGCAGCCAGTACTCCTCGACCGGGGAGCTGTTTTTT.

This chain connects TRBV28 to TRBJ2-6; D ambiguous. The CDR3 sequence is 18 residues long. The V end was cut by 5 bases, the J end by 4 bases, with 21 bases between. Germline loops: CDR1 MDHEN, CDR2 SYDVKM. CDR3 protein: CASSPATGSTSGANVLTF. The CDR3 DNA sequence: TGTGCCAGCAGTCCCGCGACGGGTTCCACCTCGGGGGCCAACGTCCTGACTTTC.

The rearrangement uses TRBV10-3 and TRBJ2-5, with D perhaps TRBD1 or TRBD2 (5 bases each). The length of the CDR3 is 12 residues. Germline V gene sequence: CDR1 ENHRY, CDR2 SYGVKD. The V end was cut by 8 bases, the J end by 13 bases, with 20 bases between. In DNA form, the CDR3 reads TGTGCCATCTCACAGGACTTCTACGAGCGGTACTTC. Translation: CAISQDFYERYF.

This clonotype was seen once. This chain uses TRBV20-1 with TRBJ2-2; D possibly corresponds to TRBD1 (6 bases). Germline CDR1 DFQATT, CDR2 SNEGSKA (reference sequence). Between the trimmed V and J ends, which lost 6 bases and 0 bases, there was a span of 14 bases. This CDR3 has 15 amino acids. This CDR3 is CSAPIRDTNTGELFF. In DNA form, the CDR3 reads TGCAGTGCCCCTATCAGGGACACGAACACCGGGGAGCTGTTTTTT.

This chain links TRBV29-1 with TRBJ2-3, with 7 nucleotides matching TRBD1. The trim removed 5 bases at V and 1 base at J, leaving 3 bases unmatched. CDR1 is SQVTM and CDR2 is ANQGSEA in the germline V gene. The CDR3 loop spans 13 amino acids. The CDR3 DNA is TGCAGCGTTCGCACAGGGGGCACAGATACGCAGTATTTT. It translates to CSVRTGGTDTQYF.

In nucleotides, the CDR3 is TGTGCCAGCAGTGAGACCCAGGGGGCAATTATGAACACTGAAGCTTTCTTT. Translation: CASSETQGAIMNTEAFF. This chain joins TRBV2 and TRBJ1-1; 8 bases map to TRBD1. V shed 3 bases and J 0 bases; nucleotides not matched to a gene: 9. This CDR3 has 17 amino acids. The germline V gene encodes CDR1 SNHLY and CDR2 FYNNEI.

CDR3 DNA sequence: TGCAGTGCTTCTCCCGAGTCCGTGCAGTATTTT. This encodes CSASPESVQYF. V usage is TRBV20-1 and J usage is TRBJ2-3; unclear D gene. With 5 bases removed from V and 11 bases from J, the gap between germline ends came to 14 bases. CDR1 is DFQATT and CDR2 is SNEGSKA in the germline V gene (reference sequence). The CDR3 covers 11 residues.

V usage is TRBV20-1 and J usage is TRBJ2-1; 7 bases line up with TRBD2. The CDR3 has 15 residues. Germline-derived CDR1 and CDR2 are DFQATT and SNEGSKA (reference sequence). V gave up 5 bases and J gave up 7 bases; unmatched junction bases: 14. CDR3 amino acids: CSAPNPAGVRNEQFF. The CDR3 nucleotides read TGCAGTGCTCCCAATCCCGCGGGAGTAAGGAATGAGCAGTTCTTC.

CDR3 sequence reads: CASSVSGTYNEQFF. DNA of the CDR3: TGTGCCAGCAGCGTTAGCGGGACCTACAATGAGCAGTTCTTC. The chain has TRBV7-3 and TRBJ2-1; TRBD2 agrees at 8 bases. Unmatched junction bases numbered 2, after V lost 5 bases and J lost 2 bases. The CDR3 length is 14 residues. Per the germline V gene, CDR1 is SGHTA and CDR2 is FQGTGA.

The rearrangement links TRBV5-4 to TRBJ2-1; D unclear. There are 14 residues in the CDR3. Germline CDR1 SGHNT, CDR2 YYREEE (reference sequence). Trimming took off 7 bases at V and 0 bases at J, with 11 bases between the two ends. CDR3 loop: CASHVLSSYNEQFF. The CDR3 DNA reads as TGTGCCAGCCACGTATTGAGCTCCTACAATGAGCAGTTCTTC.

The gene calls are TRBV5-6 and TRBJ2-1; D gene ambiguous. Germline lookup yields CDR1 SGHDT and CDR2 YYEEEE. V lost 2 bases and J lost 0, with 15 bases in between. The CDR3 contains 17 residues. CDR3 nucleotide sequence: TGTGCCAGCAGCTTCCTTAGAGACTGGAGCTCCTACAATGAGCAGTTCTTC. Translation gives CASSFLRDWSSYNEQFF.

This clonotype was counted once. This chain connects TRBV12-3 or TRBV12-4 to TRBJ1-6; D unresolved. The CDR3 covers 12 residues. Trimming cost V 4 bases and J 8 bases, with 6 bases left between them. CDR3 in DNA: TGTGCCAGCAGTTCCGGGGATTCACCCCTCCACTTT. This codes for CASSSGDSPLHF.

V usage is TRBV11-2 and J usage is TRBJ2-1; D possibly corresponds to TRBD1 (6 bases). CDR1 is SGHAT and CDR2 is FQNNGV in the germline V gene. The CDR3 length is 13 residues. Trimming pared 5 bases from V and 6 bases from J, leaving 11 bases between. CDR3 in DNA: TGTGCCAGCAGCCCAGGGGCCCTCAATGAGCAGTTCTTC. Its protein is CASSPGALNEQFF.

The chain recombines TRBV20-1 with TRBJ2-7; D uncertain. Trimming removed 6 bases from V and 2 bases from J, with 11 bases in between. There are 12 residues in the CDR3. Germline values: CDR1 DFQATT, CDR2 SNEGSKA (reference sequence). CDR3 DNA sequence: TGCAGTGCCGAGGACGAGACCTACGAGCAGTACTTC. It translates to CSAEDETYEQYF.

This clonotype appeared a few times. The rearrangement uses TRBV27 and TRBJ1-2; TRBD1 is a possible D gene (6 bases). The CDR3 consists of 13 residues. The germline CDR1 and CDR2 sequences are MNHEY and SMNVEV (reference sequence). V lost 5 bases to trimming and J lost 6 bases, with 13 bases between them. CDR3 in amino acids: CASSPTGFNGYTF. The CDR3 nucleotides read TGTGCCAGCAGTCCCACAGGGTTCAATGGCTACACCTTC.

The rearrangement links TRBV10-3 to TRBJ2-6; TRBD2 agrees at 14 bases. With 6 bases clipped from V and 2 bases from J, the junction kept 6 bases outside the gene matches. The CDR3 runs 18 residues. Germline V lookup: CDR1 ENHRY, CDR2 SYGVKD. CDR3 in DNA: TGTGCCATCAGCGGGACTAGCGGGAGAGGCCCTGGGGCCAACGTCCTGACTTTC. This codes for CAISGTSGRGPGANVLTF.

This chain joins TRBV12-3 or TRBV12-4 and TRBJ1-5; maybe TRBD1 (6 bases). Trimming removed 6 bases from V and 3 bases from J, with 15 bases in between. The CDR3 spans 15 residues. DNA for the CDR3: TGTGCCAGCAGGTCGGCGACAGGACACAATCAGCCCCAGCATTTT. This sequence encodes CASRSATGHNQPQHF.

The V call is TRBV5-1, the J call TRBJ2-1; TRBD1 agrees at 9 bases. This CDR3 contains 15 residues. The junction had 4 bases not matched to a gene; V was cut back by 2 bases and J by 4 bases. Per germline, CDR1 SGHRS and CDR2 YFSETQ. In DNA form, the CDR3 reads TGCGCCAGCAGCTTCAGGACAGGGGCGTACAATGAGCAGTTCTTC. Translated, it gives CASSFRTGAYNEQFF.

CDR3 residues: CSALPTHEQYF. DNA for the CDR3: TGCAGTGCTCTACCCACCCACGAGCAGTACTTC. The V call is TRBV20-1, the J call TRBJ2-7, with unresolved D. Trimming removed 5 bases from V and 5 bases from J, with 10 bases in between. The CDR3 runs to 11 residues. Germline assignment: CDR1 DFQATT and CDR2 SNEGSKA (reference sequence).

The CDR3 protein is CATSEAGPPTAQHF. Written as DNA, the CDR3 is TGTGCCACCAGTGAGGCGGGTCCTCCTACAGCCCAGCATTTT. The rearrangement uses TRBV24-1 and TRBJ1-5; D call uncertain. CDR1 KGHDR and CDR2 SFDVKD come from the germline V gene. The ends were cut back, 4 bases at V and 11 bases at J, with 17 bases in the middle. The CDR3 loop spans 14 amino acids.

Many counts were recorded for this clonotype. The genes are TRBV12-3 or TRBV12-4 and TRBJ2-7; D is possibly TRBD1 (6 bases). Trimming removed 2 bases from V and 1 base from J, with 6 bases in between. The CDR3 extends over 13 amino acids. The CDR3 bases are TGTGCCAGCAGTTTAACAGGGTCCTACGAGCAGTACTTC. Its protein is CASSLTGSYEQYF.

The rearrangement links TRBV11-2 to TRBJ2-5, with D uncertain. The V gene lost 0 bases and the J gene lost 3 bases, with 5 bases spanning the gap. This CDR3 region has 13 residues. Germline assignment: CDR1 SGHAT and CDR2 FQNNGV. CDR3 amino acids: CASSLDLEETQYF. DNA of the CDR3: TGTGCCAGCAGCTTAGATCTTGAAGAGACCCAGTACTTC.